A single sample is the source of the 32 T cell receptor beta chains below, sequenced in a study of T-cell memory formation after mild COVID-19. TCRdb redid the calling of the 5' RACE reads with MiXCR, one entry per CDR3 protein. The table lists 57,000 or so distinct CDR3 sequences, 9.3% of them singletons. Sequencing was performed on PBMCs or a T cell subset sorted from them (not recorded which). These receptors came from a man aged 18 to 30 who had mild COVID-19 (a few samples of this study predate the infection). Cell type and time point are not known.

V usage is TRBV20-1 and J usage is TRBJ1-2; TRBD1 agrees at 7 bases. Per germline, CDR1 DFQATT and CDR2 SNEGSKA (reference sequence). This CDR3 is 15 amino acids long. V lost 6 bases to trimming and J lost 5 bases; unmatched junction nucleotides: 15. The CDR3 coding sequence is TGCAGTGCGCCAGTTCAGGCAGGGGGTGGGTATGGCTACACCTTC. Its protein is CSAPVQAGGGYGYTF.

The sample holds many counts of this clonotype. This sequence joins TRBV20-1 and TRBJ2-6; either TRBD1 or TRBD2 may fit D (5 bases each). Germline V lookup: CDR1 DFQATT, CDR2 SNEGSKA (reference sequence). The CDR3 totals 14 residues. V was cut by 3 bases and J by 4 bases, with 10 bases left in between. The CDR3 DNA is TGCAGTGCTAGGGCCGGGGCCGGGGCCAACGTCCTGACTTTC. Amino acids: CSARAGAGANVLTF.

This clonotype turned up a few times. The chain couples TRBV12-3 or TRBV12-4 to TRBJ2-1; 11 bases map to TRBD2. The CDR3 has 15 residues. Trimming removed 7 bases from V and 4 bases from J; junction bases left unmatched: 6. Here the CDR3 reads CASIEGTSGYNEQFF. The CDR3 DNA is TGTGCCAGCATAGAAGGGACTAGCGGATACAATGAGCAGTTCTTC.

This clonotype was seen at least ten times. The V call is TRBV7-2, the J call TRBJ2-5; possibly TRBD2 for D (5 bases). From germline, CDR1 is SGHTA and CDR2 FQGNSA. The CDR3 totals 14 residues. Trimming removed 2 bases from V and 2 bases from J, with 9 bases in between. The CDR3 DNA reads as TGTGCCAGCAGCTTAAGACGGACTCAAGAGACCCAGTACTTC. Amino acid sequence: CASSLRRTQETQYF.

In this sample, this clonotype is medium-sized. In nucleotides, the CDR3 is TGTGCCAGCAGCTTAAGGGGGAATGAGCAGTTCTTC. Translated, it gives CASSLRGNEQFF. V gene TRBV7-3 combines with J gene TRBJ2-1, with D perhaps assigned TRBD1 or TRBD2 (5 bases each). Trimming removed 1 base from V and 7 bases from J, with 5 bases in between. This CDR3 spans 12 amino acids. Looked up from germline, CDR1 is SGHTA and CDR2 is FQGTGA.

This clonotype has just a few counts. The V and J genes are TRBV6-1 and TRBJ2-2; 8 positions agree with TRBD1. This CDR3 is built from 16 residues. Germline CDR1 MNHNS, CDR2 SASEGT. V lost 4 bases, J lost 3 bases, and 7 bases stayed unmatched. The CDR3 sequence is CASSGTGTGDTGELFF. CDR3 DNA: TGTGCCAGCAGTGGTACCGGGACAGGAGACACCGGGGAGCTGTTTTTT.

This clonotype was detected ten times or more. The chain uses TRBV5-1 and TRBJ2-1; no reliable D call. Germline lookup yields CDR1 SGHRS and CDR2 YFSETQ. The length of the CDR3 is 15 residues. The germline V and J ends were trimmed by 0 bases and 5 bases, with 12 bases remaining between them. Here the CDR3 DNA reads TGCGCCAGCAGCTTGGACGAGCCTACCGACAATGAGCAGTTCTTC. Its protein product is CASSLDEPTDNEQFF.

This clonotype was recorded a few times. V is TRBV6-5 and J is TRBJ2-2; D not certain. This CDR3 has 14 amino acids. Germline CDR1 is MNHEY and CDR2 is SVGAGI. V was pared by 2 bases and J by 2 bases, with 6 bases between. Written as DNA, the CDR3 is TGTGCCAGCAGTTACGACTTAAACACCGGGGAGCTGTTTTTT. Translation: CASSYDLNTGELFF.

This clonotype was counted many times. This chain joins TRBV7-9 and TRBJ2-1; no firm D call. The CDR3 spans 10 residues. Trimming took off 5 bases at V and 10 bases at J, with 6 bases between the two ends. Germline V gene lookup returns CDR1 SEHNR and CDR2 FQNEAQ (reference sequence). CDR3 amino acids: CASSGREQFF. In DNA, the CDR3 is TGTGCCAGCAGCGGTAGGGAGCAGTTCTTC.

There are a few counts of this clonotype. This sequence joins TRBV3-1 and TRBJ1-4; 9 nucleotides line up with TRBD1. The germline V gene encodes CDR1 LGHDT and CDR2 YNNKEL (reference sequence). The CDR3 runs to 14 residues. V lost 4 bases, J lost 8 bases, and 5 bases stayed unmatched. This CDR3 is CASSPGQGREKLFF. The CDR3 bases are TGTGCCAGCAGCCCGGGACAGGGTCGAGAAAAACTGTTTTTT.

This clonotype has just a few counts. The chain couples TRBV4-3 to TRBJ1-2; 8 positions match TRBD1. CDR3 length equals 14 residues. Germline values: CDR1 LGHNA, CDR2 YSLEER. V lost 3 bases to trimming and J lost 3 bases; unmatched junction nucleotides: 3. As DNA, the CDR3 is TGCGCCAGCAGCCACTCGACAGGGGACTATGGCTACACCTTC. This encodes CASSHSTGDYGYTF.

The chain links TRBV12-3 or TRBV12-4 to TRBJ1-1; no definite D call. This CDR3 spans 15 amino acids. V lost 5 bases and J lost 0, with 13 bases in between. This chain's CDR3 is CASSPSGSMNTEAFF. The CDR3 nucleotides are TGTGCCAGCAGTCCCTCGGGGAGCATGAACACTGAAGCTTTCTTT.

This clonotype was seen more than once but under ten times. The V gene is TRBV5-1, the J gene TRBJ1-5, with 7 positions matching TRBD1. Germline-derived CDR1 and CDR2 are SGHRS and YFSETQ. The CDR3 covers 14 residues. The junction had 4 bases not matched to a gene; V was cut back by 4 bases and J by 3 bases. The CDR3 nucleotides are TGCGCCAGCAGCCGGGACAGTCCCAATCAGCCCCAGCATTTT. This codes for CASSRDSPNQPQHF.

This clonotype was seen more than once but under ten times. The chain joins TRBV7-2 to TRBJ1-4; D gene unclear. Trimming took off 7 bases at V and 3 bases at J, with 12 bases between the two ends. The germline gives CDR1 SGHTA, CDR2 FQGNSA. CDR3 length: 14 amino acids. CDR3 protein: CASTLGWANEKLFF. The CDR3 coding sequence is TGTGCCAGCACCCTAGGGTGGGCTAATGAAAAACTGTTTTTT.

V usage is TRBV7-9 and J usage is TRBJ2-7, with D possibly being TRBD1 (8 bases). V shed 4 bases and J shed 3 bases, with 16 bases lying between them. Germline V CDR1 and CDR2: SEHNR, FQNEAQ (reference sequence). The CDR3 length is 15 residues. CDR3 loop: CASSSRGTGHYEQYF. DNA of the CDR3: TGTGCCAGCAGCTCGCGGGGGACAGGTCACTACGAGCAGTACTTC.

This clonotype was picked up many times. This chain joins TRBV5-1 and TRBJ2-5, with TRBD2 as a possible D gene (6 bases). This CDR3 comprises 15 residues. In germline, CDR1 is SGHRS, CDR2 YFSETQ. With 1 base removed from V and 5 bases from J, the gap between germline ends came to 15 bases. DNA for the CDR3: TGCGCCAGCAGCTTGTTGTCTAGCGCTCTCGAGACCCAGTACTTC. As protein: CASSLLSSALETQYF.

This clonotype was observed at least ten times. V usage is TRBV7-9 and J usage is TRBJ2-3; 13 positions match TRBD2. V gave up 5 bases and J gave up 4 bases; unmatched junction bases: 6. The CDR3 has 16 residues. Germline CDR1 and CDR2: SEHNR and FQNEAQ (reference sequence). The CDR3 protein is CASSPLGTSGADTQYF. The CDR3 nucleotides are TGTGCCAGCAGCCCGTTGGGGACTAGCGGGGCAGATACGCAGTATTTT. Together with reference TRBV7-9 and TRBJ2-3, the CDR3 gives the full variable domain: DTGVSQNPRHKITKRGQNVTFRCDPISEHNRLYWYRQTLGQGPEFLTYFQNEAQLEKSRLLSDRFSAERPKGSFSTLEIQRTEQGDSAMYLCASSPLGTSGADTQYFGPGTRLTVL.

This chain connects TRBV29-1 to TRBJ2-3, with a tentative D call TRBD1 (5 bases). This CDR3 is built from 14 residues. CDR1 SQVTM and CDR2 ANQGSEA come from the germline V gene. Trimming removed 7 bases at V and 3 bases at J, with 17 bases between. The CDR3 loop reads CSGDQGRGTDTQYF. Written as DNA, the CDR3 is TGCAGCGGCGACCAGGGTAGGGGAACAGATACGCAGTATTTT.

The chain uses TRBV12-3 or TRBV12-4 and TRBJ2-3; TRBD2 might be the D (6 bases). The CDR3 has 18 residues. V lost 0 bases, J lost 2 bases, and 18 bases lay in between. In DNA form, the CDR3 reads TGTGCCAGCAGTTTAGCGCGGGGAGCCACCCCGGACACAGATACGCAGTATTTT. It specifies CASSLARGATPDTDTQYF.

The chain uses TRBV5-1 and TRBJ2-7, with a weak D call TRBD2 (6 bases). Germline assignment: CDR1 SGHRS and CDR2 YFSETQ. V gave up 4 bases and J gave up 5 bases, with 19 bases separating them. The CDR3 consists of 15 residues. The CDR3 here is CASSRLEGPGDEQYF. The CDR3 region has the DNA TGCGCCAGCAGCCGACTTGAAGGGCCGGGAGACGAGCAGTACTTC.

The chain has TRBV7-3 and TRBJ1-6; D ambiguous. This CDR3 region has 14 residues. The V and J ends lost 2 bases and 6 bases respectively, with 8 bases between them. Germline-derived CDR1 and CDR2 are SGHTA and FQGTGA. The CDR3 nucleotides read TGTGCCAGCAGCTTAGGCGGAATTAATTCACCCCTCCACTTT. Protein product: CASSLGGINSPLHF.

The gene calls are TRBV10-3 and TRBJ2-7; D unclear. The V gene's germline CDR1 is ENHRY and CDR2 SYGVKD. Between the trimmed V and J ends, which lost 8 bases and 7 bases, there was a span of 15 bases. This CDR3 has 12 amino acids. Written as DNA, the CDR3 is TGTGCCATCGCAGGTGACGCTGGGGAGCAGTACGTC. Amino acids: CAIAGDAGEQYV.

The chain combines TRBV7-3 with TRBJ2-1, with D possibly matching TRBD2 (5 bases). V lost 2 bases, J lost 5 bases, and 13 bases lay in between. Germline-derived CDR1 and CDR2 are SGHTA and FQGTGA. The CDR3 sequence is 15 residues long. CDR3 sequence (DNA): TGTGCCAGCAGCTTAGATAGCGCACCACACAATGAGCAGTTCTTC. It yields the protein CASSLDSAPHNEQFF.

This clonotype was observed a handful of times. J is TRBJ2-7 and V is TRBV5-1, with 16 positions matching TRBD2. The CDR3 is 15 residues long. V lost 5 bases and J lost 4; bases outside the gene matches: 3. The germline V gene has CDR1 SGHRS and CDR2 YFSETQ. Here the CDR3 reads CASRGLAGGSYEQYF. CDR3 bases: TGCGCCAGCAGGGGACTAGCGGGGGGGAGTTACGAGCAGTACTTC. The full variable domain, with the rest looked up from reference TRBV5-1 and TRBJ2-7, is KAGVTQTPRYLIKTRGQQVTLSCSPISGHRSVSWYQQTPGQGLQFLFEYFSETQRNKGNFPGRFSGRQFSNSRSEMNVSTLELGDSALYLCASRGLAGGSYEQYFGPGTRLTVT.

This clonotype was observed at least ten times. The chain employs TRBV5-1 and TRBJ2-2, with a weak D call TRBD2 (5 bases). The V gene lost 2 bases and the J gene lost 1 base, with 9 bases spanning the gap. CDR3 length: 15 amino acids. Germline V gene lookup returns CDR1 SGHRS and CDR2 YFSETQ. The CDR3 region has the DNA TGCGCCAGCAGCTTCGTGGGAGAGAACACCGGGGAGCTGTTTTTT. Protein product: CASSFVGENTGELFF.

V is TRBV30 and J is TRBJ2-3; 7 bases line up with TRBD2. CDR1 and CDR2 (germline): GTSNPN, SVGIG (reference sequence). After removal of 0 bases from V and 6 bases from J, the junction contained 6 bases not matched to a gene. This CDR3 comprises 14 residues. The CDR3 loop is CAWSVLAPLDTQYF. CDR3 in DNA: TGTGCCTGGAGTGTACTAGCGCCATTGGATACGCAGTATTTT.

In this sample, this clonotype turned up a few times. CDR3 protein: CASSLPDGSYGYTF. Written as DNA, the CDR3 is TGTGCCAGCAGTTTACCCGACGGATCCTATGGCTACACCTTC. The chain joins TRBV28 to TRBJ1-2; D gene unclear. The germline CDR1 and CDR2 sequences are MDHEN and SYDVKM. The CDR3 extends over 14 amino acids. Deletions cut 2 bases from V and 4 bases from J, with 11 bases between.

This clonotype was detected ten times or more. This sequence joins TRBV29-1 and TRBJ2-1; D uncertain. This CDR3 contains 10 residues. Trimming took 6 bases from V and 8 from J, leaving 8 bases between them. CDR1 is SQVTM, CDR2 ANQGSEA, per germline. In DNA form, the CDR3 reads TGCAGCGTGGTGGGGTATGAGCAGTTCTTC. It is translated as CSVVGYEQFF.

This clonotype was found many times. The chain uses TRBV20-1 and TRBJ2-7, with D hard to call. V was trimmed by 0 bases and J by 6 bases, leaving 12 bases between them. This CDR3 region has 13 residues. CDR1 is DFQATT and CDR2 is SNEGSKA in the germline V gene (reference sequence). For the CDR3, the DNA is TGCAGTGCTAGAGAACATAAGACGGGCGAGCAGTACTTC. It encodes CSAREHKTGEQYF.

The rearrangement joins TRBV5-6 to TRBJ1-1; 9 nucleotides align to TRBD1. The CDR3 is made up of 14 amino acids. Trimming took 5 bases from V and 5 from J; bases not matched to a gene: 7. Germline CDR1 reads SGHDT; CDR2 reads YYEEEE. The CDR3, as DNA: TGTGCCAGCAGGTCTCGACAGGGGGGTACTGAAGCTTTCTTT. Amino acids: CASRSRQGGTEAFF.

The chain carries TRBV27 and TRBJ2-7, with a weak D call TRBD1 (6 bases). V lost 7 bases to trimming and J lost 6 bases, with 19 bases between them. The CDR3 has 14 residues. From germline, CDR1 is MNHEY and CDR2 SMNVEV (reference sequence). Written as DNA, the CDR3 is TGTGCCAGCAAAAATGGGGGACACCCATTCGAGCAGTACTTC. It encodes CASKNGGHPFEQYF.

The chain uses TRBV5-5 and TRBJ2-1, with TRBD2 matching 8 bases. The V segment lost 2 bases and the J segment 9 bases; nucleotides outside the gene matches: 13. CDR3 length: 16 residues. Germline V gives CDR1 SGHKS, CDR2 YYEKEE (reference sequence). CDR3 protein: CASSFDPGLDLGEQFF. Here the CDR3 DNA reads TGTGCCAGCAGCTTTGATCCGGGACTAGACCTGGGTGAGCAGTTCTTC. Supplemented by reference TRBV5-5 and TRBJ2-1, the full variable domain reads DAGVTQSPTHLIKTRGQQVTLRCSPISGHKSVSWYQQVLGQGPQFIFQYYEKEERGRGNFPDRFSARQFPNYSSELNVNALLLGDSALYLCASSFDPGLDLGEQFFGPGTRLTVL.